This TCR beta chain was captured by sequencing in a study of cytomegalovirus exposure and HLA in healthy donors. The primer mix had 60 Vbeta and 13 Jbeta primers. The repertoire was sequenced with immunoSEQ multiplex PCR; TCRdb's copy has only in-frame clones and lacks some. Among under 200,000 clones listed, about 83% were seen once. The sequenced sample was PBMCs. The TCR comes from a woman aged 25 to 39 in good health and CMV-seronegative.

Written as DNA, the CDR3 is TGTGCCACCAGCCCCGCCACACACATTTTAGGCTACACCTTC. Encoded protein: CATSPATHILGYTF. The chain carries TRBV6-5 and TRBJ1-2; D is undetermined. The CDR3 has 14 amino acids. V was cut by 10 bases and J by 8 bases, with 23 bases left in between. Germline CDR1 and CDR2: MNHEY and SVGAGI.